The clone carrying this T cell receptor beta chain appeared many times. Its antigen is not known. These data originate in a study of T-cell memory formation after mild COVID-19. TCRdb analysed the 5' RACE reads with MiXCR anew, one entry per CDR3 protein. The sample has hundreds of thousands of distinct CDR3 sequences, roughly 15% seen once. Germline V gene data show CDR1 as SGHRS and CDR2 as YFSETQ. This CDR3 has 14 residues. V shed 4 bases and J 4 bases; nucleotides not matched to a gene: 6. The study's findings and limits: Confirmation was lacking for SARS-CoV-2 specificity of second-wave clones that peaked on day 37.

Specimen: PBMCs or a T cell subset sorted from them (not recorded which). V and J are TRBV5-1 and TRBJ2-5, with 8 nucleotides matching TRBD1. The receptor's source is a man between 18 and 35 years old who had mild COVID-19 (a few samples of this study predate the infection). Cell type and time point are not known. The CDR3 sequence: CASSDGQGGETQYF. DNA of the CDR3: TGCGCCAGCAGCGATGGACAGGGAGGAGAGACCCAGTACTTC.